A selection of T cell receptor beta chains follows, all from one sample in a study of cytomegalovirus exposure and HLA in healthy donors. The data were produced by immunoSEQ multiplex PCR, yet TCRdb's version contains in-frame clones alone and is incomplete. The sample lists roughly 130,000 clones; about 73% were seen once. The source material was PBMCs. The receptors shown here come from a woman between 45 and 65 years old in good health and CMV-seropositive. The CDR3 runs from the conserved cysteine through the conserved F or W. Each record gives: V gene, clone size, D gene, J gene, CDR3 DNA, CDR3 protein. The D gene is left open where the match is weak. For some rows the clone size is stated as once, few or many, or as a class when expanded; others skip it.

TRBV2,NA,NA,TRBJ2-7,TGTGCCAGCAGTGAGGTTGGGGCTGGGTTGTACTTC,CASSEVGAGLYF
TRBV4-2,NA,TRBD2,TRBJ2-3,TGTGCCAGCAGCCAAGATCGGGGAGGGGGCACAGATACGCAGTATTTT,CASSQDRGGGTDTQYF
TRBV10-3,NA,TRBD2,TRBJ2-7,TGTGCCATCAGGGAGACTAGCGGAACCTACGAGCAGTACTTC,CAIRETSGTYEQYF
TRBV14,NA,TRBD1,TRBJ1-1,TGTGCCAGCAGCCGCATCGGACAGGGGATTGAAGCTTTCTTT,CASSRIGQGIEAFF
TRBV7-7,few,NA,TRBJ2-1,TGTGCTAGCAGCTCGGTCGCCAACAATGAGCAGTTCTTC,CASSSVANNEQFF
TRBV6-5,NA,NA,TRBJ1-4,TGTGCCAGCACGCGGGGGGTAAATGAAAAACTGTTTTTT,CASTRGVNEKLFF
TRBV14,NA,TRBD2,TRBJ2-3,TGTGCCAGCAGCCATCTAGCGGTGGCAGATACGCAGTATTTT,CASSHLAVADTQYF
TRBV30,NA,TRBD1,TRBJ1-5,TGTGCCTGGAGTGAACGCTGGGGGGCAGAAATCATATCAGGGGGTCAGCCCCAGCATTTT,CAWSERWGAEIISGGQPQHF
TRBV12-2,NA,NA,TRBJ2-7,TGTGCAAGTCGCTTAGGGACAGGGGACGAGCAGTACTTC,CASRLGTGDEQYF
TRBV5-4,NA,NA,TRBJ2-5,TGTGCCAGCAGCTTTGGCAGGGATGAGACCCAGTACTTC,CASSFGRDETQYF
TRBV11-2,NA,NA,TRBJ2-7,TGTGCCAGCAGCTTACCTTATTCAGCCTACGAGCAGTACTTC,CASSLPYSAYEQYF
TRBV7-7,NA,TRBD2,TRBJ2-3,TGTGCCAGCAGCCCCGGGACTAGCGGGACCACAGATACGCAGTATTTT,CASSPGTSGTTDTQYF
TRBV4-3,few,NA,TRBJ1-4,TGCGCCAGCAGCCAAGAGGGCGGGATGGGCTCTAATGAAAAACTGTTTTTT,CASSQEGGMGSNEKLFF
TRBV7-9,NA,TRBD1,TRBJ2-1,TGTGCCAGCAGCCCCCGACAGGGGGTAACACCTGAGCAGTTCTTC,CASSPRQGVTPEQFF
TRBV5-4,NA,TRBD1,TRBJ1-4,TGTGCCAGCAGCCCCCGGGACAGGAATGAAAAACTGTTTTTT,CASSPRDRNEKLFF
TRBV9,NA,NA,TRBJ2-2,TGTGCCAGCAGGTTGGGGGGCACCGGGGAGCTGTTTTTT,CASRLGGTGELFF
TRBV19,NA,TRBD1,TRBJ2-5,TGTGCCAGTAGTATGGACAGGGGACAAGAGACCCAGTACTTC,CASSMDRGQETQYF
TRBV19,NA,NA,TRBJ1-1,TGTGCCAGTAGTATAGAGGGCAGTATGAACACTGAAGCTTTCTTT,CASSIEGSMNTEAFF
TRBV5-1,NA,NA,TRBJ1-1,TGCGCCAGCAGCTACGTAGGGGGCACTGAAGCTTTCTTT,CASSYVGGTEAFF
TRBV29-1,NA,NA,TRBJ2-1,TGCAGCGGCTGCGTGGGGGCCCGGGGCAATGAGCAGTTCTTC,CSGCVGARGNEQFF
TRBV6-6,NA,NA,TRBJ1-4,TGTGCCAGCAGTCAATACAGAACTTTTAATGAAAAACTGTTTTTT,CASSQYRTFNEKLFF
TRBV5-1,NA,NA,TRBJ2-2,TGCGCCAGCAGAGGGGGGACAGAGATGAACACCGGGGAGCTGTTTTTT,CASRGGTEMNTGELFF
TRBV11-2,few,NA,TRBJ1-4,TGTGCCAGCAGCTTACGTGGTTTACAGGCTGAAAAACTGTTTTTT,CASSLRGLQAEKLFF
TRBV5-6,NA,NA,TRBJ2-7,TGTGCCAGCAGTCGCTCCTACGAGCAGTACTTC,CASSRSYEQYF
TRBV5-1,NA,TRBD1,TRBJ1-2,TGCGCCAGCAGCCCCGGACAGGGAGAGGGCTACACCTTC,CASSPGQGEGYTF
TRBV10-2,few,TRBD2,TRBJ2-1,TGCGCCAGCTTCGGACTAGCGGGGGGGCCCAATGAGCAGTTCTTC,CASFGLAGGPNEQFF
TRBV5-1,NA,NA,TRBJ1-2,TGCGCCAGCAGCCCGGAGGCTAACTATGGCTACACCTTC,CASSPEANYGYTF
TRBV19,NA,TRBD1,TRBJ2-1,TGTGCCAGTAGTATAGGGACAGGGGGCCTGGCTAAGCAGTTCTTC,CASSIGTGGLAKQFF
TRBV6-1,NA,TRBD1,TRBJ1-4,TGTGCCAGCAGTGAATCCGGGACAGGGACCTTTGCAACTAATGAAAAACTGTTTTTT,CASSESGTGTFATNEKLFF
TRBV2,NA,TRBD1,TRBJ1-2,TGTGCCAGCAGCAGGACAGGCATTGGCTACACCTTC,CASSRTGIGYTF
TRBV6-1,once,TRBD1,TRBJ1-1,TGTGCCAGCAGTGAAGTGGGAAGAGTGGGGGGACAGGGTGAAGCTTTCTTT,CASSEVGRVGGQGEAFF
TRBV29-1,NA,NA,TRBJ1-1,TGCAGCGTTGCGAGGGCTGAAGCTTTCTTT,CSVARAEAFF
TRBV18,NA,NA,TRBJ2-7,TGTGCCAGCTCACCGGGGGGATACGAGCAGTACTTC,CASSPGGYEQYF
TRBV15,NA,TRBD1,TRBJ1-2,TGTGCCACCAGCAGAGATCTGGGGGACAGGGGATATGGCTACACCTTC,CATSRDLGDRGYGYTF
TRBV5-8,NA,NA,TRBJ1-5,TGTGCCAGCAGCTTGGCCCAGGGCAGGTCCCAGCATTTT,CASSLAQGRSQHF
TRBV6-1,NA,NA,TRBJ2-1,TGTGCCAGCAGTTCAAGCGGTGGGAATGAGCAGTTCTTC,CASSSSGGNEQFF
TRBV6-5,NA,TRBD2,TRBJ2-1,TGTGCCAGCAGTCGGCGGGGGGGCGCCTACAATGAGCAGTTCTTC,CASSRRGGAYNEQFF
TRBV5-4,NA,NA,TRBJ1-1,TGTGCCAGCAGCCCCCAACCCCAGGGGAACACTGAAGCTTTCTTT,CASSPQPQGNTEAFF
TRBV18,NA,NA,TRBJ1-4,TGTGCCAGCTCGTTAGGGAGCGGGAATGAAAAACTGTTTTTT,CASSLGSGNEKLFF
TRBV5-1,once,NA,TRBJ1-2,TGCGCCAGCAGCTACCAGGGTGGGGATGGCTACACCTTC,CASSYQGGDGYTF
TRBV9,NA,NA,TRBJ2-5,TGTGCCAGCAGCGTACACGCCGAGGAGACCCAGTACTTC,CASSVHAEETQYF
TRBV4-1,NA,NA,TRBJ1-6,TGCGCCAGCAGCCAAGGGGGGGGACGGAGGAATTCACCCCTCCACTTT,CASSQGGGRRNSPLHF
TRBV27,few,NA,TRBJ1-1,TGTGCCAGCAGTTTACTGGTGGCGGGGAACACTGAAGCTTTCTTT,CASSLLVAGNTEAFF
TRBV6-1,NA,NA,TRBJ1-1,TGTGCCACCCTTTCGGACATCAGGAACACTGAAGCTTTCTTT,CATLSDIRNTEAFF
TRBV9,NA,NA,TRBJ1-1,TGTGCCAGCAGCGACAGGAACACTGAAGCTTTCTTT,CASSDRNTEAFF
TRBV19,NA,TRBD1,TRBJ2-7,TGTGCCAGTAGTGTCGACAGGGGATACGAGCAGTACTTC,CASSVDRGYEQYF
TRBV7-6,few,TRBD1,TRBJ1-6,TGTGCCAGCAGCCAGGACAGGGAGGCTTCACCCCTCCACTTT,CASSQDREASPLHF
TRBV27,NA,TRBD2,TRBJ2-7,TGTGCCAGCGCCAGCCTAGCGGGGGGCTTCGAGCAGTACTTC,CASASLAGGFEQYF
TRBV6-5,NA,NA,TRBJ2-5,TGTGCCAGCACTACAGGGCGGCAGACCCAGTACTTC,CASTTGRQTQYF